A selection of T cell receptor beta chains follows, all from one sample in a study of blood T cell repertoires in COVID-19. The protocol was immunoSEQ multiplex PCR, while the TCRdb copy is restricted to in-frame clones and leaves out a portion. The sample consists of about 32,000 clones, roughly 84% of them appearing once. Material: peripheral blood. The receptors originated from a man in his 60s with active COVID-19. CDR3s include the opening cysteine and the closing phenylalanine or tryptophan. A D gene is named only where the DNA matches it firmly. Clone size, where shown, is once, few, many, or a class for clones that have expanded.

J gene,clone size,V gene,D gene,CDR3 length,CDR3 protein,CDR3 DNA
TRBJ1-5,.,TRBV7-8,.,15,CASSDREGPNGPQHF,TGTGCCAGCAGCGATAGGGAGGGACCCAATGGGCCCCAGCATTTT
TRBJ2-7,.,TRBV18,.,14,CASSPPLAANEQYF,TGTGCCAGCTCACCTCCTCTTGCTGCTAACGAGCAGTACTTC
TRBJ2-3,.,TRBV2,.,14,CASSRGGGADTQYF,TGTGCCAGCAGTCGGGGAGGGGGGGCAGATACGCAGTATTTT
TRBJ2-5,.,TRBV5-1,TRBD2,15,CASSFGTSVAETQYF,TGCGCCAGCAGCTTCGGGACTAGCGTTGCGGAGACCCAGTACTTC
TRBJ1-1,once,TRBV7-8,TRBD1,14,CASSTGQGGIVAFF,TGTGCCAGCAGCACCGGACAGGGGGGAATTGTGGCTTTCTTT
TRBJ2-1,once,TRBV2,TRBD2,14,CASTAGGTNNEQFF,TGTGCCAGCACAGCGGGAGGCACGAACAATGAGCAGTTCTTC
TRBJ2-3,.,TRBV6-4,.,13,CASSLRVSDTQYF,TGTGCCAGCAGTTTGCGGGTGTCAGATACGCAGTATTTT
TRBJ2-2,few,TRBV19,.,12,CASNPGHGELFF,TGTGCCAGTAACCCGGGACACGGGGAGCTGTTTTTT
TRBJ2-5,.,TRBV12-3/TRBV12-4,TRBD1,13,CASRTGEKETQYF,TGTGCCAGCAGGACAGGGGAAAAAGAGACCCAGTACTTC
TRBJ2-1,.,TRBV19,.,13,CASSIALAGEQFF,TGTGCCAGTAGTATTGCACTAGCCGGTGAGCAGTTCTTC
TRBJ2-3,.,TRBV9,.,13,CASSALTTDTQYF,TGTGCCAGCAGCGCCTTGACTACAGATACGCAGTATTTT
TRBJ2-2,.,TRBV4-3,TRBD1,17,CASSPGPGTGQTGELFF,TGCGCCAGCAGCCCGGGCCCCGGGACAGGGCAAACCGGGGAGCTGTTTTTT
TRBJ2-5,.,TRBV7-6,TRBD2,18,CASSFQPPLAGIQETQYF,TGTGCCAGCAGCTTCCAACCACCACTAGCGGGGATACAAGAGACCCAGTACTTC
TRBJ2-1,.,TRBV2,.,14,CASIGGRGNNEQFF,TGTGCCAGCATAGGAGGGAGGGGGAACAATGAGCAGTTCTTC
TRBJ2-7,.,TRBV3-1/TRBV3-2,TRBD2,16,CASSQVPTSGTYEQYF,TGTGCCAGCAGCCAAGTTCCCACTAGCGGGACCTACGAGCAGTACTTC
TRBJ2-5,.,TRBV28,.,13,CASSPPTPETQYF,TGTGCCAGCAGTCCACCGACACCGGAGACCCAGTACTTC